This TCR beta chain originates from a study of radiation and T cells in renal cell carcinoma. General study findings and limits: From baseline, blood top tumor clonotypes peaked at 2 weeks post-radiation.

Profiling relied on immunoSEQ multiplex PCR, and the TCRdb table lists in-frame clones only, not all of them. This sample yields 20,000 to 25,000 clones, of which 80% are seen a single time; approximately 39% belongs to the top ten. As to this clone: Its antigen is unidentified.

Time point specified: baseline pretreatment blood. Noted treatment: 15 Gy SBRT to primary tumor, nephrectomy 4 weeks later. The patient's renal cell carcinoma had clear cell pathology. The TCR sequence derives from a man in his sixties with renal cell carcinoma. The sample in question was blood, obtained from a patient whose treatment included radiotherapy and nephrectomy.

The chain's CDR3 is CASSRAFGNQPQHF. The CDR3 DNA reads TGTGCCAGCAGTCGGGCGTTTGGCAATCAGCCCCAGCATTTT. This chain joins TRBV2 and TRBJ1-5; no clear D gene. Trimming pared 5 bases from V and 2 bases from J, leaving 10 bases between. Germline V gene sequence: CDR1 SNHLY, CDR2 FYNNEI. The length of the CDR3 is 14 residues.